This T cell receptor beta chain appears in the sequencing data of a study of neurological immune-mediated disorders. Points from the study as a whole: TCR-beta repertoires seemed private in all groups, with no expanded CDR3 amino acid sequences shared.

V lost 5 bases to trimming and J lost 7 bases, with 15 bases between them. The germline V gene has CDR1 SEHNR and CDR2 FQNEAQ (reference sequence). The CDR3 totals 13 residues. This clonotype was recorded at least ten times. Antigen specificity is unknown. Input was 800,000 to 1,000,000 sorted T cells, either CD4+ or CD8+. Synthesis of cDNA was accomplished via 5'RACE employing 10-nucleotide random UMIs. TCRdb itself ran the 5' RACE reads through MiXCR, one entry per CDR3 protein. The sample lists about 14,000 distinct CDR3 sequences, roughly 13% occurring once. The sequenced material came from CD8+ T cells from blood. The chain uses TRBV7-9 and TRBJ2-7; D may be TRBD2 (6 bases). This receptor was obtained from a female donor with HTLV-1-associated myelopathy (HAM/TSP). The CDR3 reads CASSHRGSPEQYF. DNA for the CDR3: TGTGCCAGCAGCCACCGGGGGTCCCCGGAGCAGTACTTC.